The sample holds a few counts of the clone carrying this T cell receptor beta chain. Profiled with immunoSEQ multiplex PCR; TCRdb holds only in-frame clones, not every one. The profile shows 200,000 to 300,000 clones, around nine tenths of them singletons. These data come from a study of blood T cell repertoires in COVID-19. With 2 bases clipped from V and 0 bases from J, the junction kept 6 bases outside the gene matches. Germline V gene data show CDR1 as KGHDR and CDR2 as SFDVKD. CDR3 length equals 17 residues. The sequenced sample was peripheral blood. The clonotype comes from a woman in her fifties or sixties with COVID-19, enrolled during active disease. The chain carries TRBV24-1 and TRBJ2-3, with 8 bases lining up with TRBD1. The CDR3 sequence: CATSDWGTGTSTDTQYF. CDR3 nucleotides: TGTGCCACCAGTGATTGGGGGACAGGTACTAGCACAGATACGCAGTATTTT.